A selection of T cell receptor beta chains follows, all from one sample in a study of neurological immune-mediated disorders. TCRdb re-analysed the 5' RACE reads in MiXCR, keeping a single row per CDR3 protein. In the table there are about 28,000 distinct CDR3 sequences, roughly 12% of which are singletons. What was sequenced was PBMCs. The receptors were gathered from a woman aged 60-75 years in good health. Both conserved end residues are part of each CDR3. A D gene is named only where the DNA matches it firmly. Clone size, where shown, is once, few, many, or a class for clones that have expanded.

>TRBV5-5|TRBJ2-1|many|TRBD2
CASRQLGGGSYNEQFF
TGTGCCAGCAGACAGCTTGGGGGGGGGTCCTACAATGAGCAGTTCTTC
>TRBV7-2|TRBJ1-2|many|-
CASSNARINYGYTF
TGTGCCAGCAGCAACGCCAGGATTAACTATGGCTACACCTTC
>TRBV5-1|TRBJ1-5|many|-
CASSQDGYSNQPQHF
TGCGCCAGCAGCCAGGACGGGTATAGCAATCAGCCCCAGCATTTT
>TRBV25-1|TRBJ2-5|medium-sized|-
CASSEDGTQYF
TGTGCCAGCAGTGAAGATGGGACCCAGTACTTC
>TRBV20-1|TRBJ2-2|many|-
CSARDPRGGTGELFF
TGCAGTGCTAGAGATCCCAGGGGCGGCACCGGGGAGCTGTTTTTT
>TRBV5-6|TRBJ2-1|many|-
CASNLQVSSYNEQFF
TGTGCCAGCAACTTGCAGGTCAGCTCCTACAATGAGCAGTTCTTC
>TRBV14|TRBJ2-4|many|TRBD1
CASSQDWGQGAIQYF
TGTGCCAGCAGCCAAGATTGGGGACAGGGAGCCATTCAGTACTTC
>TRBV7-2|TRBJ1-1|many|-
CASSQTANTEAFF
TGTGCCAGCAGCCAGACGGCAAACACTGAAGCTTTCTTT
>TRBV7-3|TRBJ2-5|many|TRBD2
CASSSTSGGAGETQYF
TGTGCCAGCAGCTCGACTAGCGGGGGGGCAGGGGAGACCCAGTACTTC
>TRBV10-3|TRBJ2-2|many|-
CAISSGTGELFF
TGTGCCATCAGTTCGGGGACCGGGGAGCTGTTTTTT
>TRBV20-1|TRBJ1-1|-|TRBD1
CSAFQGGAEAFF
TGCAGTGCTTTCCAGGGGGGGGCTGAAGCTTTCTTT
>TRBV20-1|TRBJ1-4|many|-
CSAPGITNEKLFF
TGCAGTGCCCCTGGAATTACTAATGAAAAACTGTTTTTT
>TRBV20-1|TRBJ2-3|many|TRBD1
CSARGALQGFTDTQYF
TGCAGTGCTAGAGGTGCGCTACAGGGGTTCACAGATACGCAGTATTTT
>TRBV7-2|TRBJ2-1|-|-
CASSFGRGYNEQFF
TGTGCCAGCAGCTTTGGCAGGGGATACAATGAGCAGTTCTTC
>TRBV12-3/TRBV12-4|TRBJ2-3|many|TRBD1
CASSRVGQAADTQYF
TGTGCCAGCAGTCGCGTCGGACAGGCCGCAGATACGCAGTATTTT
>TRBV20-1|TRBJ2-2|-|TRBD1
CSARGQGEIGWLFF
TGCAGTGCCCGTGGACAGGGGGAGATCGGGTGGCTATTTTTT
>TRBV29-1|TRBJ1-1|many|-
CSVPHRKALTEAFF
TGCAGCGTCCCCCACAGGAAGGCTCTCACTGAAGCTTTCTTT
>TRBV4-3|TRBJ1-6|many|-
CASSQDGADTHNSPLHF
TGCGCCAGCAGCCAAGATGGGGCAGACACACACAATTCACCCCTCCACTTT
>TRBV28|TRBJ2-7|many|-
CASSSSRGSGEQYF
TGTGCCAGCAGTTCCTCCAGGGGAAGCGGAGAGCAGTACTTC
>TRBV18|TRBJ1-1|-|-
CASSRLRPNTEAFF
TGTGCCAGCTCACGCCTACGGCCGAACACTGAAGCTTTCTTT
>TRBV6-5|TRBJ1-2|many|TRBD1
CASSQQGGYGYTF
TGTGCCAGCAGTCAACAGGGGGGATATGGCTACACCTTC
>TRBV7-2|TRBJ2-1|many|TRBD1
CASSLTGGTPYNEQFF
TGTGCCAGCAGCTTGACAGGGGGCACCCCCTACAATGAGCAGTTCTTC
>TRBV6-5|TRBJ2-5|many|TRBD1
CASSYQGGRETQYF
TGTGCCAGCAGTTACCAAGGGGGCCGGGAGACCCAGTACTTC
>TRBV20-1|TRBJ2-1|many|TRBD2
CSASDSGGANEQFF
TGCAGTGCTAGTGACAGCGGGGGGGCCAATGAGCAGTTCTTC
>TRBV9|TRBJ2-5|many|-
CASSVAGGLQETQYF
TGTGCCAGCAGCGTAGCAGGGGGGTTACAAGAGACCCAGTACTTC
>TRBV29-1|TRBJ1-2|many|-
CSVVSVTLNYGYTF
TGCAGCGTTGTCTCAGTTACGCTTAACTATGGCTACACCTTC
>TRBV7-2|TRBJ1-4|many|-
CASSPGGSRRGEKLFF
TGTGCCAGCAGCCCGGGCGGGAGCCGCCGGGGTGAAAAACTGTTTTTT
>TRBV15|TRBJ2-7|many|TRBD2
CATSREGGEQYF
TGTGCCACCAGCAGAGAGGGGGGGGAGCAGTACTTC
>TRBV14|TRBJ1-1|many|TRBD1
CASSQPDRGYTEAFF
TGTGCCAGCAGCCAACCGGACAGGGGGTACACTGAAGCTTTCTTT
>TRBV7-3|TRBJ2-1|many|TRBD2
CASSLTFGRNEQFF
TGTGCCAGCAGCTTAACGTTCGGGAGGAATGAGCAGTTCTTC
>TRBV7-9|TRBJ2-7|many|-
CASSLEGDGSYEQYF
TGTGCCAGCAGCTTAGAGGGGGACGGCTCCTACGAGCAGTACTTC
>TRBV3-1|TRBJ2-1|many|TRBD1
CASSQVGGRGSHNEQFF
TGTGCCAGCAGCCAAGTCGGAGGCAGGGGGTCCCACAATGAGCAGTTCTTC
>TRBV7-9|TRBJ1-6|many|-
CASSAAPGSGSPLHF
TGTGCCAGCAGCGCCGCCCCGGGTTCGGGTTCACCCCTCCACTTT
>TRBV6-1|TRBJ1-3|many|TRBD1
CASSELDRAGNTIYF
TGTGCCAGCAGTGAACTCGACAGGGCTGGAAACACCATATATTTT
>TRBV7-3|TRBJ1-1|many|-
CASSLGAPGLKQKAFF
TGTGCCAGCAGCCTGGGGGCACCGGGACTAAAACAAAAAGCTTTCTTT
>TRBV29-1|TRBJ2-1|many|TRBD2
CSVGGTSAQNEQFF
TGCAGCGTTGGAGGGACTAGCGCTCAAAATGAGCAGTTCTTC
>TRBV4-2|TRBJ2-3|many|TRBD2
CASSPRTSGGTNTQYF
TGTGCCAGCAGCCCCAGGACTAGCGGGGGGACCAATACGCAGTATTTT
>TRBV27|TRBJ1-6|many|-
CASSLSGLRDSPLHF
TGTGCCAGCAGTTTATCCGGGCTACGGGATTCACCCCTCCACTTT
>TRBV4-1|TRBJ1-1|few|TRBD1
CASSQVGQGSANTEAFF
TGCGCCAGCAGCCAAGTTGGACAGGGGTCGGCGAACACTGAAGCTTTCTTT
>TRBV20-1|TRBJ2-3|many|-
CSARGVREADTQYF
TGCAGTGCTAGAGGGGTGCGGGAAGCAGATACGCAGTATTTT
>TRBV6-2/TRBV6-3|TRBJ1-2|many|TRBD1
CASSLRDRGFYGYTF
TGTGCCAGCAGTCTCCGGGACAGAGGTTTCTATGGCTACACCTTC